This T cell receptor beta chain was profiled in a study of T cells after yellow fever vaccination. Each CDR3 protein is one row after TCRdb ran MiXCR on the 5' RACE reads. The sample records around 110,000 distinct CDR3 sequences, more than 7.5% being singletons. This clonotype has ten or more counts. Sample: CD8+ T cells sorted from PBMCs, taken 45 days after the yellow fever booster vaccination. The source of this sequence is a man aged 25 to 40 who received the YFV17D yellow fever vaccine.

CDR3 sequence reads: CASSHLGRPNEQFF. CDR3 sequence (DNA): TGTGCCAGCAGCCACCTAGGGCGCCCCAATGAGCAGTTCTTC. The V gene is TRBV11-3, the J gene TRBJ2-1; no reliable D call. V lost 5 bases and J lost 6, with 14 bases in between. The CDR3 extends over 14 amino acids. Germline lookup yields CDR1 SGHNT and CDR2 YENEEA.